This entry lists 30 T cell receptor beta chains sequenced from one sample in a study of T-cell memory formation after mild COVID-19. TCRdb passed the 5' RACE reads through MiXCR, listing each CDR3 protein once. The table has 450,000 to 650,000 distinct CDR3 sequences, roughly a fifth seen once. Sequenced input: PBMCs or a T cell subset sorted from them (not recorded which). The receptors derive from an adult woman who had mild COVID-19 (a few samples of this study predate the infection). Cell type and time point are not known.

This clonotype was observed a few times. V and J are TRBV7-3 and TRBJ2-1; D assignment may be TRBD1 or TRBD2 (6 bases each). The CDR3 loop spans 16 amino acids. V dropped 5 bases and J dropped 3 bases, with 17 bases sitting between them. Germline loops: CDR1 SGHTA, CDR2 FQGTGA. CDR3 in amino acids: CASSPDGGQVYNEQFF. In DNA form, the CDR3 reads TGTGCCAGCAGCCCCGACGGGGGCCAAGTCTACAATGAGCAGTTCTTC.

The chain carries TRBV11-2 and TRBJ2-1; D might be TRBD1 or TRBD2, each matching 5 bases. V was pared by 1 base and J by 10 bases, with 11 bases between. The germline V gene has CDR1 SGHAT and CDR2 FQNNGV. This CDR3 has 13 residues. For the CDR3, the DNA is TGTGCCAGCAGCTTAGGATGGGGGATAGAGCAGTTCTTC. Translating it yields CASSLGWGIEQFF. The full variable domain, with the rest looked up from reference TRBV11-2 and TRBJ2-1, is EAGVAQSPRYKIIEKRQSVAFWCNPISGHATLYWYQQILGQGPKLLIQFQNNGVVDDSQLPKDRFSAERLKGVDSTLKIQPAKLEDSAVYLCASSLGWGIEQFFGPGTRLTVL.

This clonotype occurred many times. V gene TRBV6-2 or TRBV6-3 combines with J gene TRBJ2-2; 12 nucleotides agree with TRBD2. The CDR3 consists of 15 residues. The J segment lost 5 bases and the V segment lost 6 bases, leaving 4 bases of the junction unmatched. Germline CDR1 and CDR2: MNHEY and SVGEGT. As DNA, the CDR3 is TGTGCCAGCAGCTGGACTAGCGGGAATACCGGGGAGCTGTTTTTT. Amino acid sequence: CASSWTSGNTGELFF.

DNA for the CDR3: TGTGCCAGCAACGTGGACCATTCGGGCGGCACCGGGGAGCTGTTTTTT. Amino acid sequence: CASNVDHSGGTGELFF. J is TRBJ2-2 and V is TRBV9; no reliable D call. The germline V gene has CDR1 SGDLS and CDR2 YYNGEE. V lost 6 bases, J lost 4 bases, and 19 bases lay in between. The CDR3 extends over 16 amino acids.

This chain connects TRBV20-1 to TRBJ1-1; D possibly corresponds to TRBD1 (5 bases). The CDR3 covers 13 residues. Per germline, CDR1 DFQATT and CDR2 SNEGSKA (reference sequence). CDR3 region: CLPWSGLNTEAFF. The CDR3 nucleotides read TGCTTACCATGGTCAGGGCTGAACACTGAAGCTTTCTTT.

This clonotype has at least ten counts. V and J are TRBV20-1 and TRBJ2-5; 7 nucleotides agree with TRBD2. This CDR3 is 17 amino acids long. The V and J ends lost 0 bases and 8 bases, in that order; junction bases with no gene match: 18. CDR1 and CDR2 from the germline V gene are DFQATT and SNEGSKA (reference sequence). DNA for the CDR3: TGCAGTGCTAGAGACGCCAAGGCAAATTGGGGAGGGAGAACCCAGTACTTC. Translated: CSARDAKANWGGRTQYF.

This clonotype was counted between two and nine times. This sequence joins TRBV20-1 and TRBJ2-6, with D possibly matching TRBD1 (5 bases). The germline CDR1 and CDR2 sequences are DFQATT and SNEGSKA (reference sequence). V shed 6 bases and J shed 2 bases, with 14 bases lying between them. The CDR3 loop spans 15 amino acids. For the CDR3, the DNA is TGCAGTGCCCCCACCCCAGGGACTGGGGCCAACGTCCTGACTTTC. It translates to CSAPTPGTGANVLTF.

This chain connects TRBV7-3 to TRBJ2-1; 14 bases fit TRBD2. The CDR3 extends over 15 amino acids. In germline, CDR1 is SGHTA, CDR2 FQGTGA. With V trimmed by 5 bases and J by 8 bases, 5 bases remained unmatched. The DNA of the CDR3 is TGTGCCAGCAGCGAGGGACTAGCGGGAGCCCATGAGCAGTTCTTC. This codes for CASSEGLAGAHEQFF.

This clonotype was picked up one time. This chain connects TRBV7-3 to TRBJ2-3; 8 bases agree with TRBD1. This CDR3 comprises 14 residues. Germline trimming cut 5 bases from V and 5 bases from J; bases unmatched to any gene: 6. Germline V gene data show CDR1 as SGHTA and CDR2 as FQGTGA. The CDR3 coding sequence is TGTGCCAGCAGCCCCAATGACAGGGGAGATACGCAGTATTTT. Its protein is CASSPNDRGDTQYF.

This clonotype was seen many times. The chain is built from TRBV7-3 and TRBJ2-1, with 7 bases aligning to TRBD2. Germline lookup yields CDR1 SGHTA and CDR2 FQGTGA. The CDR3 runs to 16 residues. With 4 bases clipped from V and 0 bases from J, the junction kept 6 bases outside the gene matches. CDR3 sequence reads: CASSSHGGSSYNEQFF. In DNA form, the CDR3 reads TGTGCCAGCAGCTCTCACGGGGGGAGCTCCTACAATGAGCAGTTCTTC.

This chain joins TRBV4-1 and TRBJ2-5; the match to TRBD1 covers 9 bases. CDR3 size: 15 residues. Germline V gene sequence: CDR1 MGHRA, CDR2 YSYEKL. The J segment lost 5 bases and the V segment lost 3 bases, leaving 7 bases of the junction unmatched. This CDR3 is CASSHLGQGRETQYF. CDR3 coding DNA: TGCGCCAGCAGCCACCTTGGACAGGGGAGGGAGACCCAGTACTTC.

There are a few counts of this clonotype. The chain employs TRBV11-2 and TRBJ1-1; unclear D gene. CDR1 is SGHAT, CDR2 FQNNGV, per germline. The CDR3 is 14 residues long. Deletions cut 4 bases from V and 9 bases from J, with 18 bases between. CDR3 residues: CASSSNLHPMQAFF. In DNA form, the CDR3 reads TGTGCCAGCAGCTCGAACCTTCACCCTATGCAAGCTTTCTTT. Full variable domain (remainder filled in from reference TRBV11-2 and TRBJ1-1): EAGVAQSPRYKIIEKRQSVAFWCNPISGHATLYWYQQILGQGPKLLIQFQNNGVVDDSQLPKDRFSAERLKGVDSTLKIQPAKLEDSAVYLCASSSNLHPMQAFFGQGTRLTVV.

J is TRBJ1-1 and V is TRBV11-2; D is perhaps TRBD1 (6 bases). Between the trimmed V and J ends, which lost 1 base and 1 base, there was a span of 16 bases. Germline lookup yields CDR1 SGHAT and CDR2 FQNNGV. This CDR3 region has 17 residues. CDR3 coding DNA: TGTGCCAGCAGCTTAGTTGTCCAAAGACAGGCGAACACTGAAGCTTTCTTT. Protein: CASSLVVQRQANTEAFF.

The chain is built from TRBV4-1 and TRBJ2-4; D is unresolved. The CDR3 length is 16 residues. Per germline, CDR1 MGHRA and CDR2 YSYEKL. Trimming took off 4 bases at V and 0 bases at J, with 13 bases between the two ends. The CDR3 protein is CASSPTFWAAKNIQYF. For the CDR3, the DNA is TGCGCCAGCAGCCCAACGTTTTGGGCAGCCAAAAACATTCAGTACTTC.

This chain links TRBV7-2 with TRBJ2-5, with D hard to call. V lost 3 bases and J 2 bases, leaving 10 bases between the germline ends. CDR1 and CDR2 from the germline V gene are SGHTA and FQGNSA. The length of the CDR3 is 14 residues. CDR3 sequence reads: CASSFQAVQETQYF. CDR3 nucleotide sequence: TGTGCCAGCAGCTTTCAGGCAGTACAAGAGACCCAGTACTTC.

CDR3 in DNA: TGCAGCGTTACGACACCGAATAACTATGGCTACACCTTC. Its protein is CSVTTPNNYGYTF. J is TRBJ1-2 and V is TRBV29-1; D gene uncertain. The V end lost 5 bases, the J end lost 1 base, and 11 bases lay between the germline ends. Per the germline V gene, CDR1 is SQVTM and CDR2 is ANQGSEA. This CDR3 comprises 13 residues.

The rearrangement links TRBV5-6 to TRBJ2-3; no definite D call. The CDR3 has 14 amino acids. V was trimmed by 2 bases and J by 6 bases, leaving 13 bases between them. Germline CDR1 is SGHDT and CDR2 is YYEEEE. CDR3 DNA sequence: TGTGCCAGCAGCTTTGGGCAACCGAGGGATACGCAGTATTTT. This sequence encodes CASSFGQPRDTQYF.

The chain links TRBV4-2 to TRBJ2-5, with 10 bases lining up with TRBD2. This CDR3 contains 14 residues. CDR1 is LGHNA and CDR2 is YNFKEQ in the germline V gene. V lost 1 base, J lost 4 bases, and 0 bases stayed unmatched. Here the CDR3 DNA reads TGTGCCAGCAGCCAAGGGACTAGCGGAGAGACCCAGTACTTC. Its protein product is CASSQGTSGETQYF.

This rearrangement joins TRBV5-1 to TRBJ2-1, with TRBD2 matching over 9 bases. J was trimmed by 2 bases and V by 0 bases; bases with no gene match: 6. Germline CDR1 SGHRS, CDR2 YFSETQ. The CDR3 is 17 residues long. The DNA for the CDR3 is TGCGCCAGCAGCTTGGGACTAGCGGAGAGTCCCTACAATGAGCAGTTCTTC. This gives the protein CASSLGLAESPYNEQFF.

This rearrangement joins TRBV27 to TRBJ2-7, with TRBD2 matching over 7 bases. V lost 8 bases, J lost 6 bases, and 10 bases stayed unmatched. Germline lookup yields CDR1 MNHEY and CDR2 SMNVEV (reference sequence). CDR3 length: 13 amino acids. CDR3 DNA sequence: TGTGCCAGCCGGGAGGCCCGGGGACGCGAGCAGTACTTC. This encodes CASREARGREQYF.

This chain uses TRBV4-2 with TRBJ1-2; D uncertain. Germline CDR1 is LGHNA and CDR2 is YNFKEQ. The CDR3 runs 17 residues. Trimming removed 0 bases from V and 4 bases from J, with 18 bases in between. The CDR3 spells CASSQDLPGGGGYGYTF. In DNA, the CDR3 is TGTGCCAGCAGCCAAGATTTACCAGGCGGCGGAGGCTATGGCTACACCTTC.

This clonotype came up a few times. The chain employs TRBV7-2 and TRBJ2-3; 8 positions match TRBD1. CDR1 SGHTA and CDR2 FQGNSA come from the germline V gene. The CDR3 runs 20 residues. Trimming at V came to 2 bases and at J to 0 bases, leaving 16 bases not matched to a gene. The CDR3 coding sequence is TGTGCCAGCAGCTTACCACGCAATAGGACAGGGCTTCGTAGCACAGATACGCAGTATTTT. This gives the protein CASSLPRNRTGLRSTDTQYF.

This clonotype turned up a few times. The CDR3 DNA reads as TGTGCCAGCAGCTTCAGCGTGACTGAATTCCAAGAGACCCAGTACTTC. It is translated as CASSFSVTEFQETQYF. The gene calls are TRBV7-6 and TRBJ2-5; D uncertain. V lost 3 bases to trimming and J lost 1 base, with 15 bases between them. This CDR3 comprises 16 residues. The V gene's germline CDR1 is SGHVS and CDR2 FNYEAQ. The entire variable domain, with the rest obtained from reference TRBV7-6 and TRBJ2-5, is as follows: GAGVSQSPRYKVTKRGQDVALRCDPISGHVSLYWYRQALGQGPEFLTYFNYEAQQDKSGLPNDRFSAERPEGSISTLTIQRTEQRDSAMYRCASSFSVTEFQETQYFGPGTRLLVL.

The V gene is TRBV6-5, the J gene TRBJ1-6; no definite D call. The CDR3 spans 15 residues. V was clipped by 2 bases and J by 2 bases, with 7 bases between them. CDR1 and CDR2 (germline): MNHEY, SVGAGI. The CDR3 nucleotides read TGTGCCAGCAGTTACACAGCCCCCTATAATTCACCCCTCCACTTT. Protein product: CASSYTAPYNSPLHF.

The rearrangement uses TRBV29-1 and TRBJ2-1; D may be TRBD1 (6 bases). This CDR3 comprises 13 residues. The germline CDR1 and CDR2 sequences are SQVTM and ANQGSEA. V gave up 5 bases and J gave up 8 bases, with 16 bases separating them. The CDR3 spells CSVFQGPRDEQFF. The DNA of the CDR3 is TGCAGCGTTTTTCAGGGGCCCAGGGATGAGCAGTTCTTC.

The rearrangement uses TRBV5-1 and TRBJ1-1, with 12 bases lining up with TRBD1. The V segment lost 4 bases and the J segment 5 bases; nucleotides outside the gene matches: 9. This CDR3 spans 16 amino acids. Per germline, CDR1 SGHRS and CDR2 YFSETQ. The CDR3 here is CASSPAGTGGGTEAFF. CDR3 in DNA: TGCGCCAGCAGCCCCGCCGGGACAGGGGGCGGAACTGAAGCTTTCTTT.

The chain links TRBV3-1 to TRBJ2-2; 9 bases match TRBD2. CDR1 is LGHDT, CDR2 YNNKEL, per germline (reference sequence). The V gene end was trimmed by 4 bases and the J gene end by 4 bases; junction bases not matched to a gene: 16. This CDR3 contains 19 residues. CDR3 DNA: TGTGCCAGCAGCCCCCGGGCGGGACTAGCTCGCGTGGGCACCGGGGAGCTGTTTTTT. Its translation: CASSPRAGLARVGTGELFF.

The chain combines TRBV6-2 or TRBV6-3 with TRBJ2-3, with unresolved D. The CDR3 totals 12 residues. CDR1 MNHEY and CDR2 SVGEGT come from the germline V gene. V lost 5 bases and J lost 8, with 11 bases in between. The CDR3 region is CASSKGRATQYF. In DNA, the CDR3 is TGTGCCAGCAGTAAAGGTCGGGCTACGCAGTATTTT.

The chain has TRBV6-2 or TRBV6-3 and TRBJ2-7; 9 bases are a match to TRBD2. Unmatched junction bases numbered 12, after V lost 5 bases and J lost 4 bases. The CDR3 has 16 residues. Germline assignment: CDR1 MNHEY and CDR2 SVGEGT. The CDR3 DNA follows: TGTGCCAGCAGTATACCCGGGCTAGCGGGAAGTTACGAGCAGTACTTC. It translates to CASSIPGLAGSYEQYF.

This clonotype was seen a handful of times. V gene TRBV12-3 or TRBV12-4 combines with J gene TRBJ2-2, with TRBD1 as a possible D gene (5 bases). V was clipped by 7 bases and J by 1 base, with 10 bases between them. The CDR3 is made up of 14 amino acids. The DNA for the CDR3 is TGTGCCAGCACCCCGACAGAGAACACCGGGGAGCTGTTTTTT. Encoded protein: CASTPTENTGELFF.